These T cell receptor beta chains were read from a single sample in a study of CD8+CD57+ T cells in acquired aplastic anemia. TCRdb re-derived calls from the reads in MiXCR, one entry per CDR3 protein. The sample consists of 250,000 or so distinct CDR3 sequences, more than 45% of them appearing once. Sequencing was carried out using sorted CD4+, CD8+, or CD8+CD57+ T cells (not recorded which) from PBMCs. All receptors come from a human donor with aplastic anemia. CDR3s include the opening cysteine and the closing phenylalanine or tryptophan. D genes are given only for firm matches. Only some rows state a clone size, as once, few, many or a class for expanded clones.

clone_size: once
d_call: TRBD1
j_call: TRBJ1-2
v_call: TRBV20-1
cdr3_aa: CSAWDSETGGYTF
cdr3_nt: TGCAGTGCTTGGGACAGTGAGACGGGAGGCTACACCTTC

clone_size: many
d_call: TRBD2
j_call: TRBJ2-1
v_call: TRBV9
cdr3_aa: CASTSGGAVIDEQFF
cdr3_nt: TGTGCCAGCACCTCCGGGGGGGCGGTTATAGATGAGCAGTTCTTC

clone_size: -
d_call: TRBD1
j_call: TRBJ2-2
v_call: TRBV29-1
cdr3_aa: CSVSGTGMITGELFF
cdr3_nt: TGCAGCGTTTCCGGGACAGGGATGATCACCGGGGAGCTGTTTTTT

clone_size: -
d_call: TRBD2
j_call: TRBJ2-7
v_call: TRBV6-6
cdr3_aa: CASSYGPAGSYEQYF
cdr3_nt: TGTGCCAGCAGTTACGGCCCAGCGGGATCCTACGAGCAGTACTTC

clone_size: few
d_call: TRBD1
j_call: TRBJ2-7
v_call: TRBV6-1
cdr3_aa: CASSEAWDRGYEQYF
cdr3_nt: TGTGCCAGCAGTGAAGCGTGGGACAGGGGGTACGAGCAGTACTTC

clone_size: many
d_call: -
j_call: TRBJ2-7
v_call: TRBV29-1
cdr3_aa: CSVWTGYYEQYF
cdr3_nt: TGCAGCGTGTGGACTGGATACTACGAGCAGTACTTC

clone_size: -
d_call: -
j_call: TRBJ1-2
v_call: TRBV29-1
cdr3_aa: CSVDGGVWAGYTF
cdr3_nt: TGCAGCGTTGATGGGGGGGTCTGGGCTGGCTACACCTTC

clone_size: -
d_call: -
j_call: TRBJ2-3
v_call: TRBV24-1
cdr3_aa: CATRFASTDTQYF
cdr3_nt: TGTGCCACCAGATTTGCTAGCACAGATACGCAGTATTTT

clone_size: many
d_call: -
j_call: TRBJ2-7
v_call: TRBV6-2/TRBV6-3
cdr3_aa: CASSYVQYEQYF
cdr3_nt: TGTGCCAGCAGTTACGTGCAGTACGAGCAGTACTTC

clone_size: few
d_call: -
j_call: TRBJ2-7
v_call: TRBV15
cdr3_aa: CATSGDGFYYEQYF
cdr3_nt: TGTGCCACCAGCGGGGACGGCTTCTACTACGAGCAGTACTTC

clone_size: many
d_call: -
j_call: TRBJ1-1
v_call: TRBV5-8
cdr3_aa: CASSLDSLNTEAFF
cdr3_nt: TGTGCCAGCAGCTTGGACAGCCTAAACACTGAAGCTTTCTTT

clone_size: few
d_call: -
j_call: TRBJ2-5
v_call: TRBV19
cdr3_aa: CASSIVVGRQETQYF
cdr3_nt: TGTGCCAGTAGTATAGTGGTGGGGCGCCAAGAGACCCAGTACTTC

clone_size: -
d_call: -
j_call: TRBJ2-7
v_call: TRBV20-1
cdr3_aa: CSARGGGGVGLSEQYF
cdr3_nt: TGCAGTGCTAGAGGAGGTGGGGGAGTCGGGTTATCCGAGCAGTACTTC

clone_size: -
d_call: TRBD1
j_call: TRBJ2-6
v_call: TRBV15
cdr3_aa: CATSSDTGQGGANVLTF
cdr3_nt: TGTGCCACCAGCAGTGACACCGGACAGGGTGGGGCCAACGTCCTGACTTTC

clone_size: -
d_call: -
j_call: TRBJ1-5
v_call: TRBV2
cdr3_aa: CASSESARDPMDQPQHF
cdr3_nt: TGTGCCAGCAGTGAATCGGCCAGGGACCCGATGGATCAGCCCCAGCATTTT

clone_size: few
d_call: -
j_call: TRBJ1-5
v_call: TRBV10-1
cdr3_aa: CASIDFNQPQHF
cdr3_nt: TGCGCCAGCATAGATTTCAATCAGCCCCAGCATTTT

clone_size: -
d_call: -
j_call: TRBJ1-2
v_call: TRBV29-1
cdr3_aa: CSALVGGYGYTF
cdr3_nt: TGCAGCGCTCTGGTTGGGGGGTATGGCTACACCTTC

clone_size: many
d_call: -
j_call: TRBJ1-2
v_call: TRBV5-8
cdr3_aa: CASSLFSGHGYTF
cdr3_nt: TGTGCCAGCAGCTTATTTTCTGGTCATGGCTACACCTTC

clone_size: many
d_call: -
j_call: TRBJ2-7
v_call: TRBV4-1
cdr3_aa: CASSQGVGTYEQYF
cdr3_nt: TGCGCCAGCAGCCAAGGGGTCGGAACCTACGAGCAGTACTTC

clone_size: few
d_call: -
j_call: TRBJ1-1
v_call: TRBV12-3/TRBV12-4
cdr3_aa: CASSLVYRLVKMNTEAFF
cdr3_nt: TGTGCCAGCAGTTTGGTTTACAGACTGGTGAAAATGAACACTGAAGCTTTCTTT

clone_size: many
d_call: -
j_call: TRBJ2-7
v_call: TRBV28
cdr3_aa: CASRYDREDEQYF
cdr3_nt: TGTGCCAGCAGATACGACAGGGAGGACGAGCAGTACTTC

clone_size: few
d_call: TRBD1
j_call: TRBJ1-2
v_call: TRBV19
cdr3_aa: CASQRQGLRYGYTF
cdr3_nt: TGTGCCAGTCAAAGACAGGGCTTGCGCTATGGCTACACCTTC

clone_size: -
d_call: -
j_call: TRBJ1-2
v_call: TRBV25-1
cdr3_aa: CASSRPGLDGYTF
cdr3_nt: TGTGCCAGCAGTCGGCCTGGTTTAGATGGCTACACCTTC

clone_size: -
d_call: TRBD1
j_call: TRBJ2-1
v_call: TRBV9
cdr3_aa: CASSVDRGRGEQFF
cdr3_nt: TGTGCCAGCAGCGTGGACAGGGGGCGAGGTGAGCAGTTCTTC

clone_size: many
d_call: TRBD2
j_call: TRBJ2-1
v_call: TRBV9
cdr3_aa: CASSVAGGGSYNEQFF
cdr3_nt: TGTGCCAGCAGCGTAGCCGGGGGGGGATCCTACAATGAGCAGTTCTTC

clone_size: few
d_call: -
j_call: TRBJ1-5
v_call: TRBV27
cdr3_aa: CASSNRGGNQPQHF
cdr3_nt: TGTGCCAGCAGTAATCGGGGTGGCAATCAGCCCCAGCATTTT

clone_size: -
d_call: -
j_call: TRBJ2-7
v_call: TRBV2
cdr3_aa: CASSGYTVGAEHVQYF
cdr3_nt: TGTGCCAGCAGTGGGTATACGGTTGGCGCGGAACACGTGCAGTACTTC

clone_size: many
d_call: -
j_call: TRBJ1-5
v_call: TRBV10-2
cdr3_aa: CASKHTESGNQPQHF
cdr3_nt: TGCGCCAGCAAACACACCGAGTCTGGCAATCAGCCCCAGCATTTT

clone_size: -
d_call: TRBD1
j_call: TRBJ1-2
v_call: TRBV3-1
cdr3_aa: CASSRDSGTDGYTF
cdr3_nt: TGTGCCAGCAGCCGAGATTCGGGGACAGATGGCTACACCTTC

clone_size: -
d_call: TRBD1
j_call: TRBJ2-3
v_call: TRBV20-1
cdr3_aa: CSASGTGGFLDTQYF
cdr3_nt: TGCAGTGCTAGTGGGACAGGGGGCTTTCTGGATACGCAGTATTTT

clone_size: -
d_call: TRBD1
j_call: TRBJ1-6
v_call: TRBV28
cdr3_aa: CASSLELAGTGGSPLHF
cdr3_nt: TGTGCCAGCAGTTTGGAACTAGCGGGGACAGGGGGTTCACCCCTCCACTTT

clone_size: -
d_call: TRBD1
j_call: TRBJ2-7
v_call: TRBV20-1
cdr3_aa: CSAIGQGVDEQYF
cdr3_nt: TGCAGTGCTATAGGACAGGGGGTCGACGAGCAGTACTTC

clone_size: many
d_call: -
j_call: TRBJ1-5
v_call: TRBV5-6
cdr3_aa: CASSFSGNSNQPQHF
cdr3_nt: TGTGCCAGCAGCTTTTCAGGGAATAGCAATCAGCCCCAGCATTTT

clone_size: few
d_call: TRBD1
j_call: TRBJ2-7
v_call: TRBV7-9
cdr3_aa: CASSSTDREFTYEQYF
cdr3_nt: TGTGCCAGCAGCTCAACAGACAGGGAATTCACCTACGAGCAGTACTTC

clone_size: -
d_call: -
j_call: TRBJ1-6
v_call: TRBV25-1
cdr3_aa: CASSRTSSPLHF
cdr3_nt: TGTGCCAGCAGTAGGACTTCCTCACCCCTCCACTTT

clone_size: few
d_call: -
j_call: TRBJ2-1
v_call: TRBV14
cdr3_aa: CASGPRPGRLDGQFF
cdr3_nt: TGTGCCAGCGGCCCTCGGCCGGGCCGATTGGATGGGCAGTTCTTC

clone_size: -
d_call: TRBD1
j_call: TRBJ2-1
v_call: TRBV25-1
cdr3_aa: CASSQGQGGYNEQFF
cdr3_nt: TGTGCCAGCTCCCAGGGACAGGGGGGCTACAATGAGCAGTTCTTC

clone_size: -
d_call: -
j_call: TRBJ2-7
v_call: TRBV19
cdr3_aa: CASMGGRAVTYEQYF
cdr3_nt: TGTGCCTCGATGGGAGGCAGGGCTGTGACTTACGAGCAGTACTTC

clone_size: once
d_call: TRBD2
j_call: TRBJ2-2
v_call: TRBV5-1
cdr3_aa: CASSPTAGLANTGELFF
cdr3_nt: TGCGCCAGCAGCCCGACGGCGGGACTAGCGAACACCGGGGAGCTGTTTTTT

clone_size: -
d_call: TRBD1
j_call: TRBJ1-5
v_call: TRBV9
cdr3_aa: CASSVGDRGNQPQHF
cdr3_nt: TGTGCCAGCAGCGTGGGGGACAGGGGCAATCAGCCCCAGCATTTT

clone_size: many
d_call: -
j_call: TRBJ1-1
v_call: TRBV12-3/TRBV12-4
cdr3_aa: CASSLDGGQSDTEAFF
cdr3_nt: TGTGCCAGCAGTTTAGACGGCGGCCAGTCGGACACTGAAGCTTTCTTT

clone_size: many
d_call: -
j_call: TRBJ2-5
v_call: TRBV6-2/TRBV6-3
cdr3_aa: CASSYGRGRELEETQYF
cdr3_nt: TGTGCCAGCAGTTACGGTCGTGGCAGGGAGTTGGAAGAGACCCAGTACTTC

clone_size: -
d_call: -
j_call: TRBJ2-1
v_call: TRBV29-1
cdr3_aa: CSVDDNEQFF
cdr3_nt: TGCAGCGTTGATGACAATGAGCAGTTCTTC

clone_size: many
d_call: -
j_call: TRBJ2-1
v_call: TRBV5-1
cdr3_aa: CASSWDRLGGQYNEQFF
cdr3_nt: TGCGCCAGCAGCTGGGACCGTCTGGGCGGGCAATACAATGAGCAGTTCTTC

clone_size: many
d_call: -
j_call: TRBJ2-7
v_call: TRBV20-1
cdr3_aa: CSAIMRGSYEQYF
cdr3_nt: TGCAGTGCTATAATGAGGGGTTCCTACGAGCAGTACTTC